This entry describes one T cell receptor beta chain. The entry originates in a study of blood T cell repertoires in COVID-19. Study at large: Samples representing acute and convalescent COVID-19 were sourced from the United States, Italy and Spain. PBMCs, B-cell-depleted T cells, or T cells were the source of the cDNA or gDNA that made up the material.

Profiling relied on immunoSEQ multiplex PCR, and the TCRdb table lists in-frame clones only, not all of them. There are roughly 200,000 clones in the sample; around 80% occur only once, and 27% lies in the top ten. The sequenced material came from peripheral blood. The origin of this receptor is a man aged 35-49 years with acute or convalescent COVID-19.

CDR3 amino acids: CASSQEGKRDNEQFF. CDR3 sequence (DNA): TGCGCCAGCAGCCAGGAAGGAAAGCGGGACAATGAGCAGTTCTTC. V and J are TRBV4-3 and TRBJ2-1; the D gene is possibly TRBD2 (6 bases). V was trimmed by 3 bases and J by 5 bases, leaving 14 bases between them. CDR3 size: 15 residues. Germline V gene sequence: CDR1 LGHNA, CDR2 YSLEER.